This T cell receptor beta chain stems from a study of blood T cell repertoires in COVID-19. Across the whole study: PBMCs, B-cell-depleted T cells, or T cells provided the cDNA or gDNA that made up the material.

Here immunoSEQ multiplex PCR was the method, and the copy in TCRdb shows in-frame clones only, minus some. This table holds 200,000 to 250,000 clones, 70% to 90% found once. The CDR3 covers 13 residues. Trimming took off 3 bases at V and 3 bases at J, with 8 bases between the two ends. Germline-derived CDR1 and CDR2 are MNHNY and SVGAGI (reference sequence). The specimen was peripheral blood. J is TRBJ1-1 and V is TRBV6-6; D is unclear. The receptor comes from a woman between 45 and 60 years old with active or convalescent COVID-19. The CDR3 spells CASSYFQDTEAFF. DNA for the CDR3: TGTGCCAGCAGTTATTTTCAGGACACTGAAGCTTTCTTT.